This T cell receptor beta chain was sequenced for a study of graft-versus-host responses after intestinal transplantation. Study as a whole: All recipients were given anti-thymocyte globulin induction, and tacrolimus and steroids were then administered for 3 to 4 years.

TCRdb keeps only in-frame clones here, not all; method: immunoSEQ multiplex PCR. The sample holds some 96,000 clones; roughly nine tenths are singletons and the top ten take over 0.95%. This clone was counted a single time. Its antigen is undetermined. Sequenced material: unstimulated CD4+ T cells sorted from spleen or lymph node cells, taken before transplant. The sequence was collected from a human donor who was the organ donor for an intestinal transplant.

CDR3 DNA sequence: TGTGCCAGCAGCCCCCTACGGAGCGTGGTCTATGGCTACACCTTC. Its protein is CASSPLRSVVYGYTF. The J gene is TRBJ1-2, the V gene TRBV28; D ambiguous. The CDR3 runs to 15 residues. Looked up from germline, CDR1 is MDHEN and CDR2 is SYDVKM. Trimming left V 6 bases short and J 4 bases short, with 18 bases between.